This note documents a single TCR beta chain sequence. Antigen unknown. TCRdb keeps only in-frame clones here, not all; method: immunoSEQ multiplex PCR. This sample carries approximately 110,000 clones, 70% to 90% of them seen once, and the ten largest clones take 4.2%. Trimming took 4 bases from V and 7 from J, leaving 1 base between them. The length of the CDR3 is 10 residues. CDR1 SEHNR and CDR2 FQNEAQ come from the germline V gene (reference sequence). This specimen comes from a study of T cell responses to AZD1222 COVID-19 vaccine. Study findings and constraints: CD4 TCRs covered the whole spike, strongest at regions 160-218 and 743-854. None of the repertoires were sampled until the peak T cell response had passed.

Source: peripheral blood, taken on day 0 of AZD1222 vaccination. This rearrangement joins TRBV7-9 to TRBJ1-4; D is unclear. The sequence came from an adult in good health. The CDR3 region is CASSSEKLFF. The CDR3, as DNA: TGTGCCAGCAGCTCTGAAAAACTGTTTTTT.